This TCR beta chain was captured in a study of alternative splicing in chronic myeloid leukemia remission (dated by TCRdb to 2019 to 2021). Notes on the research overall: Remission specimens from the trials were collected at major or complete molecular response, at 12 or 24 months of TKI therapy. RNA sequencing was used to profile peripheral blood obtained from chronic-phase CML patients at diagnosis and at remission, and the resulting profiles were compared with those of healthy donors. Nine or ten diagnostic specimens, together with matched remission specimens, were obtained from the RESIST (imatinib), ENESTxtnd (nilotinib) and PINNACLE (nilotinib plus pegylated interferon) trials. The median age was 54 years at diagnosis and roughly 56 at remission, while healthy controls had a median age of approximately 36. For the trials, the diagnostic specimens consisted of total leukocytes from peripheral blood that had been collected in EDTA. Nine CML samples, seven diagnostic and two matched remission, came from the French Persistem study. Female/male counts of 11/5 were recorded for diagnosis samples, 8/3 for remission samples and 2/4 for controls. Total RNA was extracted with Trizol from peripheral blood mononuclear cells of diagnosis, remission and control samples. Broader findings and caveats from the paper: At remission, blood cell composition was found to be reconfigured to resemble that of lymphoid cell-enriched normal controls. Blood cell composition differed strongly by timepoint, shifting from myeloid progenitor enrichment at diagnosis to mature lymphoid enrichment at remission.

The method behind the library was bulk RNA-seq. The TruSeq Stranded RNA sample prep kit was used to generate libraries of poly-A-enriched mRNA from an input of 0.8 to 1 ug total RNA. Paired-end sequencing was performed on a HiSeq 2500, with each sample sequenced in triplicate. Each mate in the RNA-seq data had a read length of 125 nucleotides. The paper's processing steps were these. After trimming, reads were aligned to hg38 using STAR v2.7, and quality control was handled by FASTQC, RSeQC and multiqc. Salmon 0.14.1 was used to quantify gene expression levels as transcripts per million (TPM). The results of principal component analysis suggested that neither trial, library batch, sequencing batch, treatment regimen nor sex drove the transcriptomic profiles. TCRdb reprocessed the reads and assigns one entry to each CDR3 protein sequence, leaving out DNA. None of the V and J calls come from the authors' own analysis; TCRdb made them. The sample records some 300 distinct CDR3 sequences, over 95% of which are singletons. The ten largest account for roughly 6.9% of the sample.

Worth noting for this clonotype: There is no known antigen for this receptor.

This specimen's time point label, per the study, means: major or complete molecular response after front-line TKI therapy. The patient cohort comprised roughly 15 CML patients, with matched post-remission samples retrieved for a subset of them. The CDR3, cysteine through phenylalanine, is 14 amino acids long. A DNA sequence was not provided. CDR1 is given as SQVTM and CDR2 as ANQGSEA, both from the germline V gene. Sequences were derived from PBMCs or total blood leukocytes (not recorded which), sampled during remission. This receptor was obtained from an adult with chronic myeloid leukemia. This sequence uses TRBV29-1 and TRBJ1-1. The CDR3 region has the sequence CSVENGGRYTEAFF.